This paragraph covers one T cell receptor (beta chain) sequence. Germline V CDR1 and CDR2: MNHEY, SVGAGI. After removal of 6 bases from V and 5 bases from J, the junction contained 7 bases not matched to a gene. This CDR3 has 14 amino acids. The data originate from a study of blood T cell repertoires in COVID-19. Produced via immunoSEQ multiplex PCR; TCRdb's table is partial and in-frame only. The sample holds tens of thousands of clones; around 84% are singletons and the top ten take more than 30%. Sequencing was done on a sample of peripheral blood. The J gene is TRBJ1-5, the V gene TRBV6-5; 7 nucleotides align to TRBD1. The clonotype was recovered from an elderly man with acute or convalescent COVID-19. The CDR3 is CASSDRVGDQPQHF. The CDR3 DNA reads as TGTGCCAGCAGCGACAGGGTTGGGGATCAGCCCCAGCATTTT.